One and the same sample provided the 14 T cell receptor beta chains below, sequenced in a study of shared clonotypes between healthy human individuals. TCRdb's copy holds only in-frame clones and misses some; the assay was immunoSEQ multiplex PCR. Found here are about 490,000 clones, around four fifths of them singletons; the top ten hold around 12%. Sequencing was carried out using PBMCs. These receptor sequences come from a woman in her forties in good health. Some clones in this sample may be carry-over from other donors' samples.

This chain links TRBV2 with TRBJ2-1; 14 nucleotides agree with TRBD2. The trim removed 7 bases at V and 9 bases at J, leaving 2 bases unmatched. The germline V gene encodes CDR1 SNHLY and CDR2 FYNNEI. This CDR3 has 13 amino acids. CDR3 sequence (DNA): TGTGCCAGCACGGGACTAGCGGGAGTTGAGCAGTTCTTC. Translating gives CASTGLAGVEQFF.

This clone was picked up many times. The chain joins TRBV2 to TRBJ2-7; a weak D match, TRBD1 (7 bases). The CDR3 has 14 amino acids. V lost 8 bases, J lost 3 bases, and 17 bases lay in between. Germline V gene lookup returns CDR1 SNHLY and CDR2 FYNNEI. This CDR3 is CASLSNRGLYEQYF. The CDR3 bases are TGTGCCAGCTTGTCAAACAGGGGACTCTACGAGCAGTACTTC.

This clone was observed a single time. The chain joins TRBV10-3 to TRBJ2-1; D may be TRBD1 (5 bases). The CDR3 has 13 residues. The germline V gene has CDR1 ENHRY and CDR2 SYGVKD. Trimming removed 4 bases from V and 7 bases from J, with 11 bases in between. The CDR3 protein is CAISAGQPNEQFF. The CDR3 DNA reads TGTGCCATCAGTGCTGGACAACCTAATGAGCAGTTCTTC.

This clone was detected a few times. This chain joins TRBV19 and TRBJ2-1; 12 bases are shared with TRBD2. The CDR3 is 20 amino acids. CDR1 is LNHDA and CDR2 is SQIVND in the germline V gene (reference sequence). V was clipped by 3 bases and J by 3 bases; unmatched bases: 15. The CDR3 DNA is TGTGCCAGTAGTATTTACCTCCCAGCGACTAGCGGGAGTTACTACAATGAGCAGTTCTTC. It translates to CASSIYLPATSGSYYNEQFF.

About this clone itself: This may stem from a read error, because a much larger clone lies one nucleotide away. The V call is TRBV5-6, the J call TRBJ1-2, with 8 bases aligning to TRBD1. CDR3 length equals 12 residues. Unmatched junction bases numbered 4, after V lost 4 bases and J lost 8 bases. The germline V gene encodes CDR1 SGHDT and CDR2 YYEEEE. This CDR3 is CASSPRQGGYTF. In DNA form, the CDR3 reads TGTGCCAGCAGCCCGCGACAGGGGGGCTACACCTTC.

V gene TRBV19 combines with J gene TRBJ2-3; 9 positions agree with TRBD2. This CDR3 spans 18 amino acids. Germline values: CDR1 LNHDA, CDR2 SQIVND (reference sequence). V was clipped by 5 bases and J by 0 bases; unmatched bases: 12. In DNA form, the CDR3 reads TGTGCCAGTAGTGGACTAGCGCGAGGCACTTACAGCACAGATACGCAGTATTTT. It yields the protein CASSGLARGTYSTDTQYF.

CDR3 loop: CASGGRGYNEQFF. The DNA of the CDR3 is TGTGCCAGCGGAGGGAGGGGCTACAATGAGCAGTTCTTC. This chain links TRBV2 with TRBJ2-1; TRBD2 agrees at 7 bases. Trimming at V came to 8 bases and at J to 3 bases, leaving 4 bases not matched to a gene. The V gene's germline CDR1 is SNHLY and CDR2 FYNNEI. This CDR3 comprises 13 residues.

The chain employs TRBV7-2 and TRBJ2-5; no reliable D call. The CDR3 consists of 13 residues. Germline CDR1 reads SGHTA; CDR2 reads FQGNSA. Trimming left V 7 bases short and J 1 base short, with 10 bases between. The CDR3 spells CASNRGLQETQYF. As DNA, the CDR3 is TGTGCCAGCAACCGCGGCCTCCAAGAGACCCAGTACTTC. The full variable domain, completed using reference TRBV7-2 and TRBJ2-5, is GAGVSQSPSNKVTEKGKDVELRCDPISGHTALYWYRQSLGQGLEFLIYFQGNSAPDKSGLPSDRFSAERTGGSVSTLTIQRTQQEDSAVYLCASNRGLQETQYFGPGTRLLVL.

As concerns this clone: Given a far larger clone just one base away, this is likely a sequencing read error. This chain links TRBV7-9 with TRBJ2-4; a weak D match, TRBD2 (6 bases). V lost 5 bases and J 8 bases, leaving 19 bases between the germline ends. This CDR3 is 15 amino acids long. Germline values: CDR1 SEHNR, CDR2 FQNEAQ (reference sequence). The CDR3 DNA is TGTGCCAGCAGCCAAGATGGGGCGCGCGGGGACATTCAGTACTTC. Amino acids: CASSQDGARGDIQYF.

About this clone itself: This may stem from a read error, because a much larger clone lies one nucleotide away. Other DNA sequences of this sample code for an identical CDR3. This rearrangement joins TRBV11-2 to TRBJ2-7; unclear D gene. Per the germline V gene, CDR1 is SGHAT and CDR2 is FQNNGV. Trimming shortened V by 5 bases and J by 3 bases, and 5 bases separated the two germline ends. This CDR3 comprises 11 residues. For the CDR3, the DNA is TGTGCCAGCAGCGCCAGCTACGAGCAGTACTTC. Translated: CASSASYEQYF.

The chain combines TRBV6-1 with TRBJ2-5; 7 bases agree with TRBD1. There are 15 residues in the CDR3. From germline, CDR1 is MNHNS and CDR2 SASEGT. V gave up 3 bases and J gave up 2 bases; unmatched junction bases: 6. The CDR3 spells CASSEGARGQETQYF. CDR3 sequence (DNA): TGTGCCAGCAGTGAGGGCGCCAGGGGGCAAGAGACCCAGTACTTC.

This clone was seen once. The chain carries TRBV11-2 and TRBJ2-7; no clear D. With 0 bases removed from V and 6 bases from J, the gap between germline ends came to 9 bases. The CDR3 extends over 13 amino acids. Germline CDR1 and CDR2: SGHAT and FQNNGV. CDR3 sequence (DNA): TGTGCCAGCAGCTTAGATCTAGTGGTCGAGCAGTACTTC. Translating it yields CASSLDLVVEQYF.

This chain joins TRBV27 and TRBJ2-4; 7 nucleotides agree with TRBD1. Germline V gives CDR1 MNHEY, CDR2 SMNVEV (reference sequence). The V segment lost 4 bases and the J segment 6 bases; nucleotides outside the gene matches: 9. The CDR3 runs to 15 residues. The CDR3 region has the DNA TGTGCCAGCAGTTCTCCCAAGGGGGCCTTAAACATTCAGTACTTC. It translates to CASSSPKGALNIQYF.

This clone was counted ten times or more. The chain employs TRBV28 and TRBJ2-5; D remains unclear. This CDR3 has 14 residues. V was trimmed by 6 bases and J by 2 bases, leaving 13 bases between them. Germline CDR1 MDHEN, CDR2 SYDVKM. The CDR3 DNA reads TGTGCCAGCAGCTCTAATTTAGGACAAGAGACCCAGTACTTC. Its protein product is CASSSNLGQETQYF.